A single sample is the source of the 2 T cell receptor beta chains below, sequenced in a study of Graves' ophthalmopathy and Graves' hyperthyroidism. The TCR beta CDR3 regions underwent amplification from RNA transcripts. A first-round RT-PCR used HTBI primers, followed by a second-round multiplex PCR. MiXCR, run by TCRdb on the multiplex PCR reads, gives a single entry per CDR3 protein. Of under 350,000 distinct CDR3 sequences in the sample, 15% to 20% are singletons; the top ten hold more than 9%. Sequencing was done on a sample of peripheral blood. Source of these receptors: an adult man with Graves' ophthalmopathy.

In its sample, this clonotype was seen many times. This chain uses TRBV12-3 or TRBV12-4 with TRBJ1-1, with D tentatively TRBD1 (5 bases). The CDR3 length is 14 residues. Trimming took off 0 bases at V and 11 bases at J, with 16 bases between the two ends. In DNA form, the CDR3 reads TGTGCCAGCAGTTTAGCGCAGGGCCTCGGTAGGGCTTTCTTT. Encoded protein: CASSLAQGLGRAFF.

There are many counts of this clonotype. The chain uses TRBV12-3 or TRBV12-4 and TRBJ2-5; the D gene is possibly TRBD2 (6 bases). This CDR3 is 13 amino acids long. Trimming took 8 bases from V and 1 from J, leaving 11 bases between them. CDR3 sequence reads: CASGAGFQETQYF. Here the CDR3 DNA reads TGTGCCAGCGGGGCGGGGTTCCAAGAGACCCAGTACTTC.